Sequencing of this T cell receptor beta chain was carried out in a study of vaccination effects on CD4 cells after COVID-19. Unmatched junction bases numbered 8, after V lost 3 bases and J lost 0 bases. CDR3 length equals 18 residues. Germline assignment: CDR1 KGHSH and CDR2 LQKENI. Measured with immunoSEQ multiplex PCR; TCRdb has only the in-frame clones, and not every one. The data contain fewer than 80,000 clones, roughly 74% of them singletons. Antigen-specific CD4+ T cells expanded by the ViraFEST assay with viral peptide pools were then sequenced. Subsequent to a culture period of about nine days, CD4+ T cells were isolated. Participants completed two doses of the BNT162b2 or mRNA-1273 vaccine. Testing of the vaccine recipients showed negative nucleocapsid antibodies and no prior SARS-CoV-2 infection. Supplemented with 9.5 to 10 IU/ml IL-2 and about 10 ug/ml peptides, approximately 2 million PBMC per well were kept in culture. On both days 3 and 7, half of the culture medium was replaced with IL-2 medium.

With regard to this clone: Antigen specificity is unknown.

V and J are TRBV18 and TRBJ1-1; 12 positions match TRBD1. The receptor comes from a human donor who received a COVID-19 vaccine. The sample consisted of CD4+ T cells from PBMCs cultured with HCoV-229E spike peptides, taken after COVID-19 vaccination. CDR3 in DNA: TGTGCCAGCTCACCGATTCGGGACAGGGGGCTCATGAACACTGAAGCTTTCTTT. Its protein product is CASSPIRDRGLMNTEAFF. The entire variable domain, with the rest obtained from reference TRBV18 and TRBJ1-1, is as follows: NAGVMQNPRHLVRRRGQEARLRCSPMKGHSHVYWYRQLPEEGLKFMVYLQKENIIDESGMPKERFSAEFPKEGPSILRIQQVVRGDSAAYFCASSPIRDRGLMNTEAFFGQGTRLTVV.